Below, 23 T cell receptor beta chains from the same sample are listed, as sequenced in a study of somatic mutations in cytotoxic T cells in rheumatoid arthritis. TCRdb's table, derived via immunoSEQ multiplex PCR, lists solely in-frame clones and lacks some. The table shows about 30,000 clones, with 75% to 90% occurring only once. The sample taken for sequencing was CD8+ T cells sorted from blood. These receptors originate from an adult with rheumatoid arthritis.

This chain links TRBV19 with TRBJ2-7, with D possibly matching TRBD2 (7 bases). From germline, CDR1 is LNHDA and CDR2 SQIVND (reference sequence). The CDR3 sequence is 16 residues long. Trimming pared 7 bases from V and 6 bases from J, leaving 25 bases between. CDR3 residues: CASTARGGGSIAEQYF. DNA for the CDR3: TGTGCCAGTACCGCAAGGGGGGGCGGGAGTATCGCCGAGCAGTACTTC.

This rearrangement joins TRBV11-2 to TRBJ2-7, with 12 bases identical to TRBD2. V lost 5 bases, J lost 3 bases, and 8 bases stayed unmatched. The germline gives CDR1 SGHAT, CDR2 FQNNGV. CDR3 length equals 16 residues. As DNA, the CDR3 is TGTGCCAGCAGCCCGCGACTAGCGGGGGTGTTCTACGAGCAGTACTTC. It yields the protein CASSPRLAGVFYEQYF.

The rearrangement links TRBV5-1 to TRBJ2-5; 10 positions agree with TRBD2. The CDR3 loop spans 14 amino acids. Germline V gene data show CDR1 as SGHRS and CDR2 as YFSETQ. V shed 4 bases, J shed 4 bases, and the junction held 4 bases outside the gene matches. CDR3 in amino acids: CASSPKREGETQYF. The DNA for the CDR3 is TGCGCCAGCAGCCCTAAGCGGGAGGGAGAGACCCAGTACTTC. The full variable domain, completed using reference TRBV5-1 and TRBJ2-5, is KAGVTQTPRYLIKTRGQQVTLSCSPISGHRSVSWYQQTPGQGLQFLFEYFSETQRNKGNFPGRFSGRQFSNSRSEMNVSTLELGDSALYLCASSPKREGETQYFGPGTRLLVL.

This sequence joins TRBV19 and TRBJ2-7, with D possibly TRBD2 on 6 matching bases. Deletions cut 6 bases from V and 6 bases from J, with 18 bases between. This CDR3 region has 14 residues. Germline V gene sequence: CDR1 LNHDA, CDR2 SQIVND (reference sequence). The CDR3 reads CASSRRDGRGEQYF. CDR3 nucleotides: TGTGCCAGTAGCCGACGGGACGGGAGAGGCGAGCAGTACTTC.

This chain connects TRBV19 to TRBJ1-5; D unclear. V lost 1 base, J lost 4 bases, and 5 bases lay in between. The germline V gene encodes CDR1 LNHDA and CDR2 SQIVND (reference sequence). The CDR3 contains 13 residues. The CDR3 bases are TGTGCCAGTAGTATAGTCCAGAATCAGCCCCAGCATTTT. Encoded protein: CASSIVQNQPQHF.

The chain is built from TRBV28 and TRBJ1-2; 11 nucleotides agree with TRBD1. From germline, CDR1 is MDHEN and CDR2 SYDVKM. This CDR3 contains 15 residues. Losses at the gene ends were 6 bases for V and 3 bases for J; bases not matched to a gene: 6. The CDR3 nucleotides read TGTGCCAGCAGACCCGGACAGGGGGCTTACTATGGCTACACCTTC. Translated: CASRPGQGAYYGYTF.

The genes are TRBV6-1 and TRBJ2-1; D is ambiguous. The CDR3 extends over 16 amino acids. V lost 1 base and J lost 5, with 15 bases in between. The germline CDR1 and CDR2 sequences are MNHNS and SASEGT. CDR3 residues: CASSEGPLRDHNEQFF. The CDR3 DNA sequence: TGTGCCAGCAGTGAAGGGCCCCTTAGGGATCACAATGAGCAGTTCTTC.

This chain joins TRBV19 and TRBJ1-1; weak D call: TRBD1 (5 bases). CDR1 is LNHDA, CDR2 SQIVND, per germline (reference sequence). There are 12 residues in the CDR3. Trimming removed 5 bases at V and 6 bases at J, with 10 bases between. CDR3 region: CASSQRTSEAFF. The CDR3 coding sequence is TGTGCCAGTAGTCAGCGGACATCTGAAGCTTTCTTT.

The chain employs TRBV7-9 and TRBJ2-2; D is tentatively TRBD1 or TRBD2 (8 bases each). V lost 5 bases and J lost 1, with 17 bases in between. CDR1 and CDR2 from the germline V gene are SEHNR and FQNEAQ (reference sequence). The CDR3 loop spans 17 amino acids. In DNA, the CDR3 is TGTGCCAGCAGCCATAGCGGGACAGGCTTGAACACCGGGGAGCTGTTTTTT. Translated: CASSHSGTGLNTGELFF.

The chain couples TRBV6-1 to TRBJ2-5; D uncertain. The DNA end is more similar to TRBJ2-7, so the J call may be wrong. CDR1 and CDR2 from the germline V gene are MNHNS and SASEGT. This CDR3 region has 15 residues. CDR3 loop: CASSDLPESSYEQYF. The DNA for the CDR3 is TGTGCCAGCAGTGATCTCCCCGAGAGCTCCTACGAGCAGTACTTC.

This sequence joins TRBV27 and TRBJ2-5; TRBD2 might be the D (5 bases). V dropped 2 bases and J dropped 2 bases, with 15 bases sitting between them. The CDR3 sequence is 16 residues long. Germline V gene lookup returns CDR1 MNHEY and CDR2 SMNVEV (reference sequence). CDR3 nucleotides: TGTGCCAGCAGTTTAGAAGGCGGGCAGCTTCAAGAGACCCAGTACTTC. Translation: CASSLEGGQLQETQYF.

The V and J genes are TRBV7-9 and TRBJ1-2; D gene ambiguous. Germline V gene sequence: CDR1 SEHNR, CDR2 FQNEAQ (reference sequence). V was clipped by 5 bases and J by 0 bases, with 13 bases between them. The length of the CDR3 is 15 residues. CDR3 loop: CASSPQPSPNYGYTF. The CDR3, as DNA: TGTGCCAGCAGCCCCCAACCGAGTCCTAACTATGGCTACACCTTC.

The CDR3 loop is CAIRTRTGVPSTDTQYF. The DNA of the CDR3 is TGTGCCATCAGGACTCGGACGGGGGTCCCAAGCACAGATACGCAGTATTTT. This sequence joins TRBV10-3 and TRBJ2-3, with a weak D call TRBD2 (6 bases). CDR3 length: 17 residues. Germline assignment: CDR1 ENHRY and CDR2 SYGVKD. V lost 6 bases and J 0 bases, leaving 19 bases between the germline ends.

The chain is built from TRBV6-6 and TRBJ2-1; TRBD2 matches 8 bases. In germline, CDR1 is MNHNY, CDR2 SVGAGI (reference sequence). The CDR3 covers 14 residues. V shed 6 bases, J shed 6 bases, and the junction held 7 bases outside the gene matches. In DNA, the CDR3 is TGTGCCAGCAGAAATAGCGGGAAATCCAATGAGCAGTTCTTC. Translation gives CASRNSGKSNEQFF.

This chain uses TRBV5-5 with TRBJ1-2, with 7 bases that match TRBD1. This CDR3 is built from 18 residues. The trim removed 2 bases at V and 4 bases at J, leaving 17 bases unmatched. The germline V gene encodes CDR1 SGHKS and CDR2 YYEKEE (reference sequence). This chain's CDR3 is CASSFLVIGSDRIYGYTF. CDR3 DNA: TGTGCCAGCAGCTTTTTGGTGATCGGGTCGGACAGGATCTATGGCTACACCTTC. Full variable domain (remainder filled in from reference TRBV5-5 and TRBJ1-2): DAGVTQSPTHLIKTRGQQVTLRCSPISGHKSVSWYQQVLGQGPQFIFQYYEKEERGRGNFPDRFSARQFPNYSSELNVNALLLGDSALYLCASSFLVIGSDRIYGYTFGSGTRLTVV.

The chain has TRBV5-1 and TRBJ2-7, with a weak D call TRBD2 (5 bases). The germline gives CDR1 SGHRS, CDR2 YFSETQ. CDR3 length equals 14 residues. V was shortened by 2 bases and J by 2 bases, with 11 bases between the two germline ends. CDR3 nucleotides: TGCGCCAGCAGCTTAAGCAGCGGAGCCTACGAGCAGTACTTC. It codes for CASSLSSGAYEQYF.

The count of this clone is one. V and J are TRBV7-6 and TRBJ1-4; maybe TRBD1 (5 bases). This CDR3 is 15 amino acids long. Between the trimmed V and J ends, which lost 3 bases and 1 base, there was a span of 9 bases. Germline-derived CDR1 and CDR2 are SGHVS and FNYEAQ. CDR3 loop: CASSLVGGTNEKLFF. DNA for the CDR3: TGTGCCAGCAGCTTGGTGGGGGGAACTAATGAAAAACTGTTTTTT.

V usage is TRBV29-1 and J usage is TRBJ2-3, with TRBD2 matching 14 bases. CDR1 and CDR2 from the germline V gene are SQVTM and ANQGSEA. The CDR3 runs to 16 residues. The trim removed 3 bases at V and 2 bases at J, leaving 4 bases unmatched. The CDR3 reads CSVEPGLAGVTDTQYF. CDR3 sequence (DNA): TGCAGCGTTGAGCCGGGACTAGCGGGGGTCACAGATACGCAGTATTTT.

V gene TRBV30 combines with J gene TRBJ2-5, with D perhaps being TRBD1 or TRBD2 (6 bases each). The CDR3 spans 15 residues. CDR1 GTSNPN and CDR2 SVGIG come from the germline V gene (reference sequence). Between the trimmed V and J ends, which lost 0 bases and 5 bases, there was a span of 16 bases. CDR3: CAWSVEGGVGETQYF. CDR3 nucleotide sequence: TGTGCCTGGAGTGTCGAGGGGGGCGTGGGGGAGACCCAGTACTTC.

In DNA, the CDR3 is TGTGCCAGCAGCAACAGGGAAAGGAACACCGGGGAGCTGTTTTTT. It is translated as CASSNRERNTGELFF. This sequence joins TRBV27 and TRBJ2-2; a weak D match, TRBD1 (6 bases). Trimming shortened V by 6 bases and J by 1 base, and 12 bases separated the two germline ends. The CDR3 is 15 residues long. CDR1 and CDR2 (germline): MNHEY, SMNVEV (reference sequence).

Written as DNA, the CDR3 is TGTGCCAGCAGCCGGGGAGTAGCGACGAATGAGCAGTTCTTC. It yields the protein CASSRGVATNEQFF. The J gene is TRBJ2-1, the V gene TRBV6-5; D may be TRBD2 (5 bases). Germline values: CDR1 MNHEY, CDR2 SVGAGI. The length of the CDR3 is 14 residues. The V and J ends lost 6 bases and 7 bases respectively, with 16 bases between them.

CDR3 sequence reads: CASSLKLAGWGNEQFF. The CDR3 region has the DNA TGTGCCAGCAGCTTAAAACTAGCGGGCTGGGGGAATGAGCAGTTCTTC. The V and J genes are TRBV7-6 and TRBJ2-1, with 9 nucleotides matching TRBD2. V gave up 2 bases and J gave up 7 bases; unmatched junction bases: 9. Germline assignment: CDR1 SGHVS and CDR2 FNYEAQ. The CDR3 runs 16 residues.

This chain connects TRBV2 to TRBJ2-1; TRBD2 agrees at 8 bases. After removal of 2 bases from V and 9 bases from J, the junction contained 9 bases not matched to a gene. The CDR3 covers 15 residues. Per the germline V gene, CDR1 is SNHLY and CDR2 is FYNNEI. In DNA form, the CDR3 reads TGTGCCAGCAGTGAAAGGGGACTAGGGGGGGGTGAGCAGTTCTTC. Protein: CASSERGLGGGEQFF.